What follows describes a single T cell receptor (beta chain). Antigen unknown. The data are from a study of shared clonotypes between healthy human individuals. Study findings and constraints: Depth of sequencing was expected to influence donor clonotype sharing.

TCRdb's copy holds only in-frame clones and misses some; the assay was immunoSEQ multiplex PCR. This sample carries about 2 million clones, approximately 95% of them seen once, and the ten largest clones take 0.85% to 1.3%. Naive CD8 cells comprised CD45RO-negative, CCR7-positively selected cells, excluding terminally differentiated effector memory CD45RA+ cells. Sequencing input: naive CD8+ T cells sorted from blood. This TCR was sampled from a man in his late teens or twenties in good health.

CDR3 DNA: TGTGCCAGCAGCGACAGTAGGGGGACAGCAAGCACAGATACGCAGTATTTT. This sequence encodes CASSDSRGTASTDTQYF. V gene TRBV9 combines with J gene TRBJ2-3, with TRBD1 matching 7 bases. Trimming removed 3 bases from V and 0 bases from J; junction bases left unmatched: 10. CDR3 length equals 17 residues. CDR1 and CDR2 (germline): SGDLS, YYNGEE. The whole variable domain, remainder taken from reference TRBV9 and TRBJ2-3, is DSGVTQTPKHLITATGQRVTLRCSPRSGDLSVYWYQQSLDQGLQFLIQYYNGEERAKGNILERFSAQQFPDLHSELNLSSLELGDSALYFCASSDSRGTASTDTQYFGPGTRLTVL.